This entry is about one T cell receptor beta chain. Its antigen remains unknown. This sample stems from a study of T cells in narcolepsy. Findings and caveats of the study: Autoreactive HCRT-specific and TRIB2-specific clonotypes were marked in same-patient CSF-versus-blood CD4+ comparisons.

Trimming stripped 1 base from V and 2 bases from J, with 10 bases between. The CDR3 is 15 amino acids. Germline assignment: CDR1 LNHNV and CDR2 YYDKDF (reference sequence). The protocol was immunoSEQ multiplex PCR, while the TCRdb copy is restricted to in-frame clones and leaves out a portion. In the table there are tens of thousands of clones, around two thirds of which are singletons. The sequencing sample was made of memory (CD45RA-) CD4+ T cells from blood. The V and J genes are TRBV15 and TRBJ2-3; D is possibly TRBD1 (6 bases). This clonotype originated in a human donor in good health. For the CDR3, the DNA is TGTGCCACCAGCAGAGCACAGGGATACACAGATACGCAGTATTTT. It codes for CATSRAQGYTDTQYF.